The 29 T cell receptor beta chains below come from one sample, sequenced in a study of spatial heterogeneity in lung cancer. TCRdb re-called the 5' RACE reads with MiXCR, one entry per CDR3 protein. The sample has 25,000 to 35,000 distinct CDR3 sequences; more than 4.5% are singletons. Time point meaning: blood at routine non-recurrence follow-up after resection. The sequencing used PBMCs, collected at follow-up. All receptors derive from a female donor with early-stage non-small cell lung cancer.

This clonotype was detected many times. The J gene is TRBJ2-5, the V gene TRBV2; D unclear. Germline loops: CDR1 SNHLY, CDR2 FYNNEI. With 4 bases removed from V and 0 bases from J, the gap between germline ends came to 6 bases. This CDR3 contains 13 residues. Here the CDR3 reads CASSVTDQETQYF. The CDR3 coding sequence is TGTGCCAGCAGTGTGACCGACCAAGAGACCCAGTACTTC.

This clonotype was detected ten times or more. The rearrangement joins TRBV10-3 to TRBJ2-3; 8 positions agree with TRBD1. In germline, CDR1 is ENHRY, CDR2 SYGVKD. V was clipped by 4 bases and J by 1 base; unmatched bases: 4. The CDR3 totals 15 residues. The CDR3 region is CAISGTGQGTDTQYF. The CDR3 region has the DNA TGTGCCATCAGTGGCACGGGACAGGGCACAGATACGCAGTATTTT.

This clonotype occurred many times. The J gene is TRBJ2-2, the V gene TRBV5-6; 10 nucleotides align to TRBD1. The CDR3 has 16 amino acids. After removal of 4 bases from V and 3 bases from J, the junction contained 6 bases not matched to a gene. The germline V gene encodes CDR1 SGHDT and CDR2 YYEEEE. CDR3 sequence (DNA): TGTGCCAGCAGCGAGACAGGGGGCGTAGACACCGGGGAGCTGTTTTTT. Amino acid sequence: CASSETGGVDTGELFF. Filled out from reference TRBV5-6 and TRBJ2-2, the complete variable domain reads DAGVTQSPTHLIKTRGQQVTLRCSPKSGHDTVSWYQQALGQGPQFIFQYYEEEERQRGNFPDRFSGHQFPNYSSELNVNALLLGDSALYLCASSETGGVDTGELFFGEGSRLTVL.

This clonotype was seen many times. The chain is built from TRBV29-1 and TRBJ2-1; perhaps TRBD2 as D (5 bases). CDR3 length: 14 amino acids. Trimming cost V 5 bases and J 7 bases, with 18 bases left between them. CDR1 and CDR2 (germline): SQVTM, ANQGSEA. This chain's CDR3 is CSVPPSATGNEQFF. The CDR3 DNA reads TGCAGCGTTCCCCCCAGCGCCACGGGGAATGAGCAGTTCTTC.

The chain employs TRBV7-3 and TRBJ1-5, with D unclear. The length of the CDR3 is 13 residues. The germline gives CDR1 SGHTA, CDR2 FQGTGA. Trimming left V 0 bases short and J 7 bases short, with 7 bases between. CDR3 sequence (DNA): TGTGCCAGCAGCTTAACGCCGGGACAGCCCCAGCATTTT. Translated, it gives CASSLTPGQPQHF.

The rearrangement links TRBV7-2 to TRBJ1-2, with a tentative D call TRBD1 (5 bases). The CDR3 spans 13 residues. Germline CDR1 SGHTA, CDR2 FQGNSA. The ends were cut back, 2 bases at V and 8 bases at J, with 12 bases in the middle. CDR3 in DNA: TGTGCCAGCAGCTTAATGGGGGGAAGCGGCTACACCTTC. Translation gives CASSLMGGSGYTF.

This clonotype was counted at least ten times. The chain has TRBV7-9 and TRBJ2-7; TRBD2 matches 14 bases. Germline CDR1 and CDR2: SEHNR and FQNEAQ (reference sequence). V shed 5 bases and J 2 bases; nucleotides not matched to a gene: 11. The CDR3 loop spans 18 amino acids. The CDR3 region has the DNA TGTGCCAGCAGCGCAACCTCGACTAGCGGGGGGGCCCCCTACGAGCAGTACTTC. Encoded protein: CASSATSTSGGAPYEQYF.

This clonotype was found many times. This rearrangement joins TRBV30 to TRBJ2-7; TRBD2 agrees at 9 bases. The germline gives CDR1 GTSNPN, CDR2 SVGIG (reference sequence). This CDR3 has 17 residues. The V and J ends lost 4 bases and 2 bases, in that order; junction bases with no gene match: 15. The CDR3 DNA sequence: TGTGCCTGGACCCCCGAGGGGGCAGGCGGGAGGGCCTACGAGCAGTACTTC. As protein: CAWTPEGAGGRAYEQYF.

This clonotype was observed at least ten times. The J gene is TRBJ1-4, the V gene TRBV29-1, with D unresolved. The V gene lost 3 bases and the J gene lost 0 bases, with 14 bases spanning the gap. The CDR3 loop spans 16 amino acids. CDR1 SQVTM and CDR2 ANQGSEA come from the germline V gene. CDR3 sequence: CSVELASAATNEKLFF. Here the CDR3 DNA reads TGCAGCGTTGAGCTAGCGTCAGCTGCAACTAATGAAAAACTGTTTTTT.

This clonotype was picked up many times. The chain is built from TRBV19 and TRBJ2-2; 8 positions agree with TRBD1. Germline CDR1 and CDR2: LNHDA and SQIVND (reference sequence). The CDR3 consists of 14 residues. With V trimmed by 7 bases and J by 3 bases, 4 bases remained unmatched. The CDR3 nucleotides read TGTGCCAGTAATGACAGGGGATACACCGGGGAGCTGTTTTTT. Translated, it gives CASNDRGYTGELFF.

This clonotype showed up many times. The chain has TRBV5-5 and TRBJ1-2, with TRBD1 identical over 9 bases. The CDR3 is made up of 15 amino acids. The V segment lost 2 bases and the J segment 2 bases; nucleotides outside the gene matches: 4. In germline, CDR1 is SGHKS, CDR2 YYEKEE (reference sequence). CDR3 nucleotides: TGTGCCAGCAGCTTCGCGACAGGGGGGAACTATGGCTACACCTTC. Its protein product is CASSFATGGNYGYTF.

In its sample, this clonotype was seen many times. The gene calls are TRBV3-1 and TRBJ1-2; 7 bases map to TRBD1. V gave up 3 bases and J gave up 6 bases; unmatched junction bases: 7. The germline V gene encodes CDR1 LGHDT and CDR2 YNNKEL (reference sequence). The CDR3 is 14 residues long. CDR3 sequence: CASSQTGTPNGYTF. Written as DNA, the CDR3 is TGTGCCAGCAGCCAGACAGGGACACCCAATGGCTACACCTTC.

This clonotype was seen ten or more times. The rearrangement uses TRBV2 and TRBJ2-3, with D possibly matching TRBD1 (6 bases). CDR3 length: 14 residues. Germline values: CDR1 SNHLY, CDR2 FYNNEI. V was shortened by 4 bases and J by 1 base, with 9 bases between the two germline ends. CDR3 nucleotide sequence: TGTGCCAGCAGTGGGGGGCCGGGCACAGATACGCAGTATTTT. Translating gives CASSGGPGTDTQYF.

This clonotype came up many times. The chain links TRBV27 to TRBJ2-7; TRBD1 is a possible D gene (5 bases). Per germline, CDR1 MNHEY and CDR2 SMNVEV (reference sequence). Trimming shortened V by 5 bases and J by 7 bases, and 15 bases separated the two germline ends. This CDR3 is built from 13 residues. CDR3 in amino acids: CASSPWGPGEQYF. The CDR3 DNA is TGTGCCAGCAGTCCTTGGGGCCCTGGGGAGCAGTACTTC.

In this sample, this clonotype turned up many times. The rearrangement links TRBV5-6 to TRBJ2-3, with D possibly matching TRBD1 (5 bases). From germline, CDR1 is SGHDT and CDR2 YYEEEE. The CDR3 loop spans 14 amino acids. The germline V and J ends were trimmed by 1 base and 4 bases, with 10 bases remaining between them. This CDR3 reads CASSLSRVADTQYF. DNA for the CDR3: TGTGCCAGCAGCTTGTCCAGGGTAGCAGATACGCAGTATTTT.

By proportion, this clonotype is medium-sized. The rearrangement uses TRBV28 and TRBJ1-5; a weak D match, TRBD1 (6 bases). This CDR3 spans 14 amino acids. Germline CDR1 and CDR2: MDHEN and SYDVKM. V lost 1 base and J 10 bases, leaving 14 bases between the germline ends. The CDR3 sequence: CASSLSGAIKPQHF. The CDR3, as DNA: TGTGCCAGCAGTTTATCAGGGGCTATCAAACCCCAGCATTTT.

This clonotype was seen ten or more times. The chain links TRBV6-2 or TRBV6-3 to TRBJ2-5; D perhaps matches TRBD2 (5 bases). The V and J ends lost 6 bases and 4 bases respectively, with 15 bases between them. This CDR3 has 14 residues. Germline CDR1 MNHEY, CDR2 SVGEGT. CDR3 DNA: TGTGCCAGCAGGGCCGGGATCCCCGGAGAGACCCAGTACTTC. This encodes CASRAGIPGETQYF.

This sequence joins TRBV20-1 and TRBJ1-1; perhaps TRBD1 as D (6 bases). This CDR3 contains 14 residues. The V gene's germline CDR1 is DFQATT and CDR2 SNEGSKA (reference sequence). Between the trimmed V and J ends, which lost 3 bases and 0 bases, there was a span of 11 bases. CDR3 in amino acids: CSARTGALNTEAFF. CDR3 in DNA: TGCAGTGCTAGGACGGGGGCTTTGAACACTGAAGCTTTCTTT.

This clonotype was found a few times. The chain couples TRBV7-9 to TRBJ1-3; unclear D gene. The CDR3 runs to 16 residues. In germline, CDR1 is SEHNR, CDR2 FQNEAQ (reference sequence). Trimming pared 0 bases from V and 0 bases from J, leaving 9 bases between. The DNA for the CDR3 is TGTGCCAGCAGCTTAGCAGGAGGTGGCTCTGGAAACACCATATATTTT. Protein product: CASSLAGGGSGNTIYF.

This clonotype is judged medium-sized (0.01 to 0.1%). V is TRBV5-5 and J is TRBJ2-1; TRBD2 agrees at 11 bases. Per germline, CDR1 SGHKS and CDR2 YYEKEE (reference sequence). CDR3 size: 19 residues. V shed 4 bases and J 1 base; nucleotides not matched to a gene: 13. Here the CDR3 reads CASSVDPTSGVLSYNEQFF. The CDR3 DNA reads TGTGCCAGCAGCGTGGACCCGACTAGCGGGGTCCTATCCTACAATGAGCAGTTCTTC.

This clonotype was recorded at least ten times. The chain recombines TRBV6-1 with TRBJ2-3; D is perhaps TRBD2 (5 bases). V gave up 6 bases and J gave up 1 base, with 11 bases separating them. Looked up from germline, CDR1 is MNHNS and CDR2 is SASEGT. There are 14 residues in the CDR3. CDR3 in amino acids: CASSEGRGTDTQYF. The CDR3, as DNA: TGTGCCAGCAGCGAGGGAAGAGGCACAGATACGCAGTATTTT.

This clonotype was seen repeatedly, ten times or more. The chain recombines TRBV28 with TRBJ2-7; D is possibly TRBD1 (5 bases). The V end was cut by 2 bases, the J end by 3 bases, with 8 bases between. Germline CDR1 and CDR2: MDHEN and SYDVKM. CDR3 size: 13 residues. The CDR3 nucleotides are TGTGCCAGCAGTTTAGGACACATCTACGAGCAGTACTTC. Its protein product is CASSLGHIYEQYF.

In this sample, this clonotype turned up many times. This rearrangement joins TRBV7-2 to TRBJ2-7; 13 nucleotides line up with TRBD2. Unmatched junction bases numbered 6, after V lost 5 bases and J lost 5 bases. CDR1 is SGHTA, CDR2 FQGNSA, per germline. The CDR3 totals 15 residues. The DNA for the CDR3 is TGTGCCAGCAGCGCCCGACTAGCGGGAGGTCACGAGCAGTACTTC. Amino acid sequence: CASSARLAGGHEQYF.

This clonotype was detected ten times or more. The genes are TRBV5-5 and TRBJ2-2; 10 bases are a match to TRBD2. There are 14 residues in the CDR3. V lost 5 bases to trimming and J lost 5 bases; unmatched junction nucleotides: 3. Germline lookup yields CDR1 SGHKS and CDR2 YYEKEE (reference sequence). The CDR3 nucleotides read TGTGCCAGCAGAGGACTAGCGGCGACCGGGGAGCTGTTTTTT. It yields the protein CASRGLAATGELFF.

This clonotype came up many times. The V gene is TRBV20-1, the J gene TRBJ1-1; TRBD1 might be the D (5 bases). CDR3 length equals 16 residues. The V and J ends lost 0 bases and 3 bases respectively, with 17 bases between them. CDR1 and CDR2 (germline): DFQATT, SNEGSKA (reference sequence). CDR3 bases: TGCAGTGCTAGAGACCTCATCCAGGGAACGGACACTGAAGCTTTCTTT. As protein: CSARDLIQGTDTEAFF.

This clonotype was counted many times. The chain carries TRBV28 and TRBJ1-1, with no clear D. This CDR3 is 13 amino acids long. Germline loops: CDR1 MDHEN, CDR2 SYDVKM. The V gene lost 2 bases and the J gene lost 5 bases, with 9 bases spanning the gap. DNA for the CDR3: TGTGCCAGCAGTTTAAACGGCGGGACTGAAGCTTTCTTT. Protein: CASSLNGGTEAFF.

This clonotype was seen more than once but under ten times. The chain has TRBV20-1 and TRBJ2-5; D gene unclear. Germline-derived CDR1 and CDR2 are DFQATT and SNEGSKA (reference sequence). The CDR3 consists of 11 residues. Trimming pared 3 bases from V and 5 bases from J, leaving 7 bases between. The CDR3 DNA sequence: TGCAGTGCTAGCCCGTTGGAGACCCAGTACTTC. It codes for CSASPLETQYF.

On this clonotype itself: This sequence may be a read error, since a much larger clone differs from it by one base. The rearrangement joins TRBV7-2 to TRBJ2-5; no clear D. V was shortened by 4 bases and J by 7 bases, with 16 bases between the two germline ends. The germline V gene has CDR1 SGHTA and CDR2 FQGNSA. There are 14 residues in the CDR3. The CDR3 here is CASSSPTSPGTQYF. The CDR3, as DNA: TGTGCCAGCAGCTCCCCGACTTCCCCGGGGACCCAGTACTTC.

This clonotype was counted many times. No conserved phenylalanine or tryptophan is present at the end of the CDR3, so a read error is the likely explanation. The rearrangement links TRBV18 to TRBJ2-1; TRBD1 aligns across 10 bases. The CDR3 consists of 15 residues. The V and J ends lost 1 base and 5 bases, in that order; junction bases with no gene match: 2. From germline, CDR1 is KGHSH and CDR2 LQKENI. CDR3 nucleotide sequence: TGTGCCAGCTCACCACGGACAGGGGGGAACAATGAGCAGTTCCCC. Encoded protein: CASSPRTGGNNEQFP.